Following are 10 T cell receptor beta chains from one sample sequenced in a study of shared clonotypes between healthy human individuals. Only in-frame clones appear in the TCRdb table, and some are missing; sequencing was by immunoSEQ multiplex PCR. The repertoire has 550,000 to 800,000 clones, about 92% of them found once; the top ten carry 30% to 40%. The sequenced material came from memory CD8+ T cells from PBMCs. The subset denotes: CD45RO+ cells pooled with CCR7-negative TemRA cells. All receptors come from a man aged 18 to 29 in good health. Some clones in this sample may be carry-over from other donors' samples.

Details on this clone: As the CDR3 is not closed by the conserved phenylalanine or tryptophan, this likely results from a read error. The V gene is TRBV4-1, the J gene TRBJ2-7, with 8 bases identical to TRBD1. The junction had 8 bases not matched to a gene; V was cut back by 1 base and J by 3 bases. The CDR3 is 16 residues long. Germline loops: CDR1 MGHRA, CDR2 YSYEKL. The CDR3 loop is CASSQGPDREFYEQYL. The CDR3 nucleotides read TGCGCCAGCAGCCAAGGGCCGGACAGGGAATTCTACGAGCAGTACCTC.

The chain recombines TRBV27 with TRBJ2-7; TRBD2 aligns across 9 bases. Germline assignment: CDR1 MNHEY and CDR2 SMNVEV (reference sequence). The junction had 15 bases not matched to a gene; V was cut back by 7 bases and J by 2 bases. The CDR3 extends over 17 amino acids. The CDR3 loop reads CASTKRWGGRETYEQYF. Here the CDR3 DNA reads TGTGCCAGCACCAAGAGGTGGGGCGGGAGGGAAACCTACGAGCAGTACTTC.

Here the CDR3 DNA reads TGCAGTGCTCTACAGGGGATTGCGCAGTATTTT. Translated: CSALQGIAQYF. The chain recombines TRBV20-1 with TRBJ2-3; 7 bases align to TRBD1. V lost 5 bases and J lost 10; bases outside the gene matches: 6. Germline values: CDR1 DFQATT, CDR2 SNEGSKA (reference sequence). CDR3 length equals 11 residues.

The chain employs TRBV19 and TRBJ2-7; D perhaps matches TRBD2 (5 bases). Trimming cost V 2 bases and J 4 bases, with 12 bases left between them. Germline values: CDR1 LNHDA, CDR2 SQIVND (reference sequence). The CDR3 is 14 amino acids. The CDR3 sequence: CASSITGLLYEQYF. The CDR3 coding sequence is TGTGCCAGTAGTATAACCGGACTCCTTTACGAGCAGTACTTC. Drawing the rest from reference TRBV19 and TRBJ2-7, the complete variable domain is DGGITQSPKYLFRKEGQNVTLSCEQNLNHDAMYWYRQDPGQGLRLIYYSQIVNDFQKGDIAEGYSVSREKKESFPLTVTSAQKNPTAFYLCASSITGLLYEQYFGPGTRLTVT.

The chain uses TRBV4-3 and TRBJ2-5; 13 bases are a match to TRBD2. CDR1 is LGHNA, CDR2 YSLEER, per germline. Losses at the gene ends were 0 bases for V and 11 bases for J; bases not matched to a gene: 9. The CDR3 is made up of 16 amino acids. CDR3: CASSQELAGGPWEQYF. In nucleotides, the CDR3 is TGCGCCAGCAGCCAAGAACTAGCGGGAGGGCCGTGGGAGCAGTACTTC.

This clone was detected a few times. The V gene is TRBV27, the J gene TRBJ1-2; tentative D call: TRBD1 (5 bases). The CDR3 covers 13 residues. V was trimmed by 4 bases and J by 1 base, leaving 7 bases between them. Looked up from germline, CDR1 is MNHEY and CDR2 is SMNVEV (reference sequence). The CDR3 sequence is CASSWGVNYGYTF. In DNA, the CDR3 is TGTGCCAGCAGTTGGGGGGTTAACTATGGCTACACCTTC.

The chain carries TRBV30 and TRBJ2-7, with D hard to call. Trimming stripped 0 bases from V and 3 bases from J, with 6 bases between. There are 12 residues in the CDR3. CDR1 and CDR2 (germline): GTSNPN, SVGIG (reference sequence). As DNA, the CDR3 is TGTGCCTGGAGTGTACAAGTCTACGAGCAGTACTTC. This gives the protein CAWSVQVYEQYF. Looking up the rest from reference TRBV30 and TRBJ2-7 gives the full variable domain: SQTIHQWPATLVQPVGSPLSLECTVEGTSNPNLYWYRQAAGRGLQLLFYSVGIGQISSEVPQNLSASRPQDRQFILSSKKLLLSDSGFYLCAWSVQVYEQYFGPGTRLTVT.

The chain couples TRBV7-3 to TRBJ2-7, with TRBD2 as a possible D gene (5 bases). Trimming took 1 base from V and 3 from J, leaving 7 bases between them. The CDR3 has 13 amino acids. In germline, CDR1 is SGHTA, CDR2 FQGTGA. CDR3 sequence: CASSLISGYEQYF. The CDR3 coding sequence is TGTGCCAGCAGCTTAATCAGCGGCTACGAGCAGTACTTC.

The rearrangement links TRBV4-1 to TRBJ2-7, with D tentatively TRBD2 (5 bases). The CDR3 is 14 amino acids. V was clipped by 4 bases and J by 7 bases, with 17 bases between them. CDR1 and CDR2 from the germline V gene are MGHRA and YSYEKL. CDR3 loop: CASSRGPGEWEQYF. CDR3 DNA sequence: TGCGCCAGCAGCCGCGGACCCGGGGAGTGGGAGCAGTACTTC.

The genes are TRBV28 and TRBJ2-5; D is possibly TRBD1 (5 bases). There are 14 residues in the CDR3. With 3 bases removed from V and 1 base from J, the gap between germline ends came to 9 bases. The germline V gene has CDR1 MDHEN and CDR2 SYDVKM. CDR3 sequence (DNA): TGTGCCAGCAGTTTTCTGCAGGGCCAAGAGACCCAGTACTTC. Amino acid sequence: CASSFLQGQETQYF.